This TCR beta chain was observed in a study of blood T cells in healthy people across ages. Russia was home to the donors, healthy Caucasian individuals aged about 6 to 90. V was trimmed by 0 bases and J by 8 bases, leaving 8 bases between them. CDR1 SGHTA and CDR2 FQGTGA come from the germline V gene. This CDR3 region has 13 residues. It was with a sample-barcoded 5' primer and a J-beta primer mix that a second PCR of about 6 to 11 cycles was run. Via MiXCR, TCRdb re-called the 5' RACE reads, giving one row per CDR3 protein. The table shows roughly 1,100,000 distinct CDR3 sequences, with about 23% occurring only once. A further study also used this sample, focusing on T cells of mothers and their children.

The TCR sequence derives from a girl between 2 and 10 years old in good health. The sequenced material came from blood. This chain links TRBV7-3 with TRBJ2-4, with D uncertain. CDR3 nucleotide sequence: TGTGCCAGCAGCTTAACGAGCGATGACATTCAGTACTTC. Amino acid sequence: CASSLTSDDIQYF.